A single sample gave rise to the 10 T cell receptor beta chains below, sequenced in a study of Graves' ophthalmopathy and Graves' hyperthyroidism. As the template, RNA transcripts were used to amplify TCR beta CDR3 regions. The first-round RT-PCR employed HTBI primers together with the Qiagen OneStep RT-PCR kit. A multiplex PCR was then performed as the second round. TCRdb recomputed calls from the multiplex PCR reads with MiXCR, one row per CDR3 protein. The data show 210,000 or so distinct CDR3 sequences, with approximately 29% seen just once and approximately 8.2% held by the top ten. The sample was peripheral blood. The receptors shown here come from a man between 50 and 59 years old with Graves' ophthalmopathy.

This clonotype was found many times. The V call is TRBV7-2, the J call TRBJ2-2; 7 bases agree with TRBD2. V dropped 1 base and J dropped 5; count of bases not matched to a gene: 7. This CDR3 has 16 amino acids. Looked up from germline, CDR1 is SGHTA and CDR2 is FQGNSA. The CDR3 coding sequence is TGTGCCAGCAGCTTAGTGGGGGGAGGGCAAACCGGGGAGCTGTTTTTT. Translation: CASSLVGGGQTGELFF.

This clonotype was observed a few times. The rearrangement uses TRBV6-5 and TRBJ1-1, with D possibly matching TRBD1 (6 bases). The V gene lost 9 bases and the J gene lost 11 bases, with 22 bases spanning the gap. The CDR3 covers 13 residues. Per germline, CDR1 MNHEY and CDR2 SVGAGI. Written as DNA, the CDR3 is TGTGCCAGTCGAGGGGGGGGGGCGTTCGGGGCTTTCTTT. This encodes CASRGGGAFGAFF.

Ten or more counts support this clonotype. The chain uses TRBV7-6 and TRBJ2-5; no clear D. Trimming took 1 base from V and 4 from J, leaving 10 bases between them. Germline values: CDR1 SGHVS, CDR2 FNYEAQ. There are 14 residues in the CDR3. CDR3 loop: CASSLGVDLETQYF. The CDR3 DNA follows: TGTGCCAGCAGCTTAGGGGTAGATCTAGAGACCCAGTACTTC.

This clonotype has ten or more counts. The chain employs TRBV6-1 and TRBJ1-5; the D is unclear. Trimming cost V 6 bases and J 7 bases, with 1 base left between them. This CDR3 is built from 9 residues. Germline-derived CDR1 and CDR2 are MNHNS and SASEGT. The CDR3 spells CASSQPQHF. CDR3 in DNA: TGTGCCAGCAGCCAGCCCCAGCATTTT.

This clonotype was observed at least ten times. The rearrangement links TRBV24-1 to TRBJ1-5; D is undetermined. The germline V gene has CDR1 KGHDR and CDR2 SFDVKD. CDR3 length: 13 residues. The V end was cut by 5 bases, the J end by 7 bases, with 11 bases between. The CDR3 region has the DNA TGTGCCACCAGTGTAAGGCATAAGCAGCCCCAGCATTTT. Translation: CATSVRHKQPQHF.

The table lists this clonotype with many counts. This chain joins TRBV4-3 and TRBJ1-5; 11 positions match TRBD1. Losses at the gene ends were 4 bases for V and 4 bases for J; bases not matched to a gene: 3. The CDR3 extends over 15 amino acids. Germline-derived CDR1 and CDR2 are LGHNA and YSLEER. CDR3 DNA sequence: TGCGCCAGCAGCCCCGGACAGGGGGCAAATCAGCCCCAGCATTTT. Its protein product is CASSPGQGANQPQHF.

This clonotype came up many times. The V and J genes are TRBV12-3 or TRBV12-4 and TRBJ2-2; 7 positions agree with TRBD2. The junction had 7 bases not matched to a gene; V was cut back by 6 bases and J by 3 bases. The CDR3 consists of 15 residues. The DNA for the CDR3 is TGTGCCAGCAGATGGACGCGGGAGTACACCGGGGAGCTGTTTTTT. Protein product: CASRWTREYTGELFF.

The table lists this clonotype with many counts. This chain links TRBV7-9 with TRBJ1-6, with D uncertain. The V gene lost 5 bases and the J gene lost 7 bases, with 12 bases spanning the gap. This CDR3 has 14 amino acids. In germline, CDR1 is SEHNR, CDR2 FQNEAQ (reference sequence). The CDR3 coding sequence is TGTGCCAGCAGCCCTTCGCTCCGAAATTCACCCCTCCACTTT. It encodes CASSPSLRNSPLHF. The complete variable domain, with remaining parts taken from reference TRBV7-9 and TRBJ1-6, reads DTGVSQNPRHKITKRGQNVTFRCDPISEHNRLYWYRQTLGQGPEFLTYFQNEAQLEKSRLLSDRFSAERPKGSFSTLEIQRTEQGDSAMYLCASSPSLRNSPLHFGNGTRLTVT.

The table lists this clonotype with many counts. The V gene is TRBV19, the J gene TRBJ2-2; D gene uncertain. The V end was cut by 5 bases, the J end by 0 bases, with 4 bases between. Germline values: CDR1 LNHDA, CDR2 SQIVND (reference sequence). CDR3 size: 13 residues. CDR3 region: CASSRPNTGELFF. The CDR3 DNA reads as TGTGCCAGTAGTCGACCGAACACCGGGGAGCTGTTTTTT.

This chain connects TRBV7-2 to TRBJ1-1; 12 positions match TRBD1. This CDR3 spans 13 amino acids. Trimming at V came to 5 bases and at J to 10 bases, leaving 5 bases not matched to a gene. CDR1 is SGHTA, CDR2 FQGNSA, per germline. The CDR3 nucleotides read TGTGCCAGCAGCCCCCAGGGACAGGGGGCAGCTTTCTTT. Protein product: CASSPQGQGAAFF.